This paragraph reports one T cell receptor (beta chain). The data were taken from a study of blood T cell repertoires in COVID-19. Some clones are missing from TCRdb's copy, which holds only in-frame ones; the method was immunoSEQ multiplex PCR. The sample shows 190,000 or so clones, roughly 88% of them seen only once. The junction had 8 bases not matched to a gene; V was cut back by 6 bases and J by 4 bases. The CDR3 spans 14 residues. The germline gives CDR1 ENHRY, CDR2 SYGVKD. The origin of this receptor is a woman in her twenties or thirties who had recovered from COVID-19. V usage is TRBV10-3 and J usage is TRBJ2-7, with TRBD2 matching 8 bases. The sample was PBMCs or T cells enriched from blood (not recorded which). The CDR3 region is CAISPGAGVYEQYF. CDR3 coding DNA: TGTGCCATCAGCCCCGGAGCGGGAGTATACGAGCAGTACTTC.